This is a list of T cell receptor beta chains from one sample in a study of cytomegalovirus exposure and HLA in healthy donors. The repertoire was sequenced with immunoSEQ multiplex PCR; TCRdb's copy has only in-frame clones and lacks some. Altogether 100,000 or so clones are present, roughly 80% being singletons, with the ten largest covering over 9.5%. Sequenced sample: PBMCs. The source of these receptors is a man aged 25 to 40 in good health and CMV-seropositive. Both conserved end residues are part of each CDR3. A D gene is named only where the DNA matches it firmly. The size field is filled for only some rows; it gives once, few, many or a size class.

TRBV28	-	TRBJ2-7	once	17	CASSTLHRVGIPYEQYF	TGTGCCAGCAGTACCCTTCACAGGGTGGGTATTCCTTACGAGCAGTACTTC
TRBV7-6	TRBD2	TRBJ2-3	few	16	CASSLAPGGTTDTQYF	TGTGCCAGCAGCTTAGCCCCGGGGGGTACGACAGATACGCAGTATTTT
TRBV7-9	TRBD1	TRBJ2-5	-	15	CASSRGQGYQETQYF	TGTGCCAGCAGCCGGGGACAGGGCTACCAAGAGACCCAGTACTTC
TRBV5-6	-	TRBJ2-7	-	13	CASSYPLTYEQYF	TGTGCCAGCAGCTATCCACTAACCTACGAGCAGTACTTC
TRBV30	-	TRBJ1-5	-	13	CAWRRRTQGPQHF	TGTGCCTGGAGGCGGAGAACCCAGGGGCCCCAGCATTTT
TRBV19	TRBD1	TRBJ2-3	-	15	CASSLSGTGGNTQYF	TGTGCCAGTAGTCTAAGCGGGACAGGGGGGAATACGCAGTATTTT
TRBV11-2	-	TRBJ1-1	-	12	CASSYPTEEAFF	TGTGCCAGCAGCTACCCTACGGAGGAAGCTTTCTTT
TRBV5-1	TRBD1	TRBJ1-1	-	14	CASSRDRGLVEPFF	TGCGCCAGCAGCCGAGACAGGGGGTTAGTTGAGCCTTTCTTT
TRBV6-5	TRBD2	TRBJ2-1	-	16	CASSYRTSGGRNEQFF	TGTGCCAGCAGTTACCGGACTAGCGGGGGGCGGAATGAGCAGTTCTTC
TRBV29-1	TRBD1	TRBJ2-1	-	16	CSTKQGVQSSYNEQFF	TGCAGCACCAAACAGGGGGTGCAGAGCTCCTACAATGAGCAGTTCTTC
TRBV7-9	-	TRBJ2-7	-	14	CSSSLGLLTYEQYF	TGTTCCAGCAGCCTGGGACTCCTAACCTACGAGCAGTACTTC
TRBV11-1	-	TRBJ1-4	-	15	CASSPGGTVNEKLFF	TGTGCCAGCAGCCCTGGGGGGACCGTTAATGAAAAACTGTTTTTT
TRBV5-4	TRBD1	TRBJ1-1	few	14	CASSLWQGDTEAFF	TGTGCCAGCAGCTTGTGGCAGGGGGACACTGAAGCTTTCTTT
TRBV30	TRBD1	TRBJ2-7	-	13	CAWSYGTGVEQYF	TGTGCCTGGAGTTACGGGACAGGGGTCGAGCAGTACTTC
TRBV5-1	TRBD1	TRBJ2-7	-	13	CASTGTGLGEQYF	TGCGCCAGCACCGGGACAGGGCTTGGCGAGCAGTACTTC
TRBV28	-	TRBJ2-5	-	15	CASSLGGGPQETQYF	TGTGCCAGCAGTTTAGGGGGCGGCCCCCAAGAGACCCAGTACTTC
TRBV5-1	-	TRBJ1-5	-	15	CASSLTGTRNQPQHF	TGCGCCAGCAGCTTGACAGGGACCCGCAATCAGCCCCAGCATTTT
TRBV6-5	-	TRBJ2-1	few	15	CASYYDSASYNEQFF	TGTGCCAGCTACTATGACTCCGCCTCCTACAATGAGCAGTTCTTC
TRBV6-1	-	TRBJ2-1	many	13	CASSRTNYNEQFF	TGTGCCAGCTCCAGGACAAATTACAATGAGCAGTTCTTC
TRBV27	-	TRBJ2-2	-	14	CASSLSGGAGELFF	TGTGCCAGCAGTTTATCAGGGGGGGCCGGGGAGCTGTTTTTT
TRBV5-8	TRBD1	TRBJ2-7	-	14	CASSVQGAPYEQYF	TGTGCCAGCAGCGTCCAGGGGGCCCCCTACGAGCAGTACTTC
TRBV19	-	TRBJ2-2	-	16	CASKIGRQGNTGELFF	TGTGCCAGCAAGATCGGGAGACAGGGGAACACCGGGGAGCTGTTTTTT
TRBV5-6	-	TRBJ2-7	-	15	CASSLVSWGPYEQYF	TGTGCCAGCAGCTTGGTTTCATGGGGCCCCTACGAGCAGTACTTC
TRBV6-5	TRBD2	TRBJ2-7	-	14	CASSPIGRAYEQYF	TGTGCCAGCAGTCCAATAGGGAGGGCCTACGAGCAGTACTTC
TRBV6-1	-	TRBJ2-3	few	15	CASSAGGGRTDTQYF	TGTGCCAGCAGTGCAGGTGGAGGGAGGACAGATACGCAGTATTTT
TRBV9	TRBD2	TRBJ2-1	few	18	CASSAGTSGRWSYNEQFF	TGTGCCAGCAGCGCAGGGACTAGCGGCCGTTGGTCCTACAATGAGCAGTTCTTC
TRBV6-4	TRBD2	TRBJ2-3	few	16	CASSDDPSGGSDTQYF	TGTGCCAGCAGTGACGATCCTAGCGGGGGCTCAGATACGCAGTATTTT
TRBV6-1	-	TRBJ1-2	-	13	CASSEARGYGYTF	TGTGCCAGCAGTGAAGCGCGCGGCTATGGCTACACCTTC
TRBV19	TRBD2	TRBJ2-1	-	18	CASTPGTSGVGSYNEQFF	TGTGCCAGTACCCCGGGAACTAGCGGGGTCGGGTCCTACAATGAGCAGTTCTTC
TRBV5-4	TRBD1	TRBJ2-7	-	12	CASSWETGGLYF	TGTGCCAGCAGCTGGGAAACAGGGGGCTTGTACTTC
TRBV7-9	-	TRBJ1-1	few	12	CASSSPRAEAFF	TGTGCCAGCAGCTCACCTCGGGCTGAAGCTTTCTTT
TRBV9	TRBD2	TRBJ2-1	-	17	CASSVAKTSERNNEQFF	TGTGCCAGCAGCGTGGCCAAGACTAGCGAAAGGAACAATGAGCAGTTCTTC
TRBV19	TRBD1	TRBJ2-4	once	13	CASSHTGGDIQYF	TGTGCCAGTAGCCACACAGGGGGAGACATTCAGTACTTC
TRBV7-9	-	TRBJ2-5	-	13	CASSRQDKETQYF	TGTGCCAGCAGCAGACAGGATAAAGAGACCCAGTACTTC
TRBV10-1	TRBD1	TRBJ2-2	-	15	CASSDPRTGLGELFF	TGCGCCAGCAGTGACCCAAGGACAGGATTAGGGGAGCTGTTTTTT
TRBV15	-	TRBJ2-4	-	14	CATSRDRELGIQYF	TGTGCCACCAGCAGAGATCGGGAGTTGGGCATTCAGTACTTC
TRBV18	-	TRBJ2-7	-	13	CASSPRQRYEQYF	TGTGCCAGCTCACCCAGACAGCGCTACGAGCAGTACTTC
TRBV15	-	TRBJ1-5	-	14	CATSRVQMNQPQHF	TGTGCCACCAGCAGAGTTCAGATGAATCAGCCCCAGCATTTT
TRBV5-1	-	TRBJ1-5	-	15	CASSYDGQSYQPQHF	TGCGCCAGCAGCTACGACGGACAGTCGTATCAGCCCCAGCATTTT
TRBV5-5	TRBD1	TRBJ1-6	-	16	CASSLVTGPANSPLHF	TGTGCCAGCAGCTTGGTGACAGGGCCTGCTAATTCACCCCTCCACTTT
TRBV27	-	TRBJ2-5	-	14	CASSGRDRQETQYF	TGTGCCAGCAGTGGACGGGATCGCCAAGAGACCCAGTACTTC
TRBV5-4	-	TRBJ1-4	-	15	CASSLSGQLNEKLFF	TGTGCCAGCAGCTTGTCAGGCCAGCTTAATGAAAAACTGTTTTTT
TRBV9	-	TRBJ2-7	-	13	CASSGQNLDEQYF	TGTGCCAGCAGCGGACAGAATCTAGACGAGCAGTACTTC
TRBV6-5	-	TRBJ1-3	-	14	CASRLDQGRNTIYF	TGTGCCAGCAGGTTGGACCAGGGCCGAAACACCATATATTTT
TRBV5-8	-	TRBJ2-7	few	14	CASSLLGGPYEQYF	TGTGCCAGCAGCTTGCTGGGGGGGCCCTACGAGCAGTACTTC
TRBV7-9	-	TRBJ2-1	-	15	CASSPSLKGMDEQFF	TGTGCCAGCAGCCCATCCCTTAAGGGGATGGATGAGCAGTTCTTC
TRBV2	-	TRBJ2-7	-	12	CASSASRLEQYF	TGTGCCAGCAGTGCTTCAAGACTTGAGCAGTACTTC
TRBV28	TRBD2	TRBJ2-1	-	15	CASSFGTKKNNEQFF	TGTGCCAGCAGTTTCGGGACTAAGAAGAACAATGAGCAGTTCTTC
TRBV18	-	TRBJ1-2	-	16	CASSPPSFFRGQGYTF	TGTGCCAGCTCACCACCGTCCTTCTTTAGGGGCCAGGGCTACACCTTC
TRBV5-4	TRBD1	TRBJ2-7	-	14	CASSHGQESYEQYF	TGTGCCAGCAGCCACGGACAGGAATCCTACGAGCAGTACTTC
TRBV5-1	TRBD1	TRBJ2-5	-	16	CASSLGGDRTQETQYF	TGCGCCAGCAGCTTGGGGGGGGACAGGACACAAGAGACCCAGTACTTC
TRBV4-3	TRBD1	TRBJ1-5	few	15	CASSQGQGDSQPQHF	TGCGCCAGCAGCCAAGGACAGGGGGACAGTCAGCCCCAGCATTTT
TRBV28	TRBD1	TRBJ1-4	once	16	CASRGFTGTGDEKLFF	TGTGCCAGCAGGGGGTTTACCGGGACAGGGGACGAAAAACTGTTTTTT